These 29 T cell receptor beta chains were sequenced from one sample in a study of follicular helper T cells after annual influenza vaccination. The repertoire was sequenced with immunoSEQ multiplex PCR; TCRdb's copy has only in-frame clones and lacks some. This table has 9,500 to 15,000 clones, 80% appearing once. Time point of the sample: 2015-2016 season, pre-vaccination. The sample here was CXCR5+ CD38- circulating T follicular helper cells from blood, taken on the day of influenza vaccination. Subset specified: circulating Tfh, non-naive CD4+CXCR5+PD-1+ (ICOS+CD38+ or ICOS-CD38-). The receptors stem from an adult who received the influenza vaccine.

This clone appeared once. The rearrangement links TRBV7-2 to TRBJ2-3, with D unresolved. Germline V gives CDR1 SGHTA, CDR2 FQGNSA. This CDR3 comprises 12 residues. Trimming removed 4 bases from V and 2 bases from J, with 4 bases in between. The chain's CDR3 is CASSSFTDTQYF. DNA for the CDR3: TGTGCCAGCAGCTCCTTCACAGATACGCAGTATTTT.

The chain recombines TRBV6-5 with TRBJ2-1; D perhaps matches TRBD2 (5 bases). The CDR3 totals 12 residues. Trimming pared 2 bases from V and 7 bases from J, leaving 6 bases between. CDR1 MNHEY and CDR2 SVGAGI come from the germline V gene. The CDR3 is CASSYGSNEQFF. Written as DNA, the CDR3 is TGTGCCAGCAGTTACGGGAGTAATGAGCAGTTCTTC.

V and J are TRBV4-3 and TRBJ1-6; 9 bases align to TRBD1. Trimming cost V 0 bases and J 7 bases; bases outside gene matches: 4. The CDR3 is 16 amino acids. Germline V gives CDR1 LGHNA, CDR2 YSLEER. The CDR3 loop reads CASSQEVGQGNSPLHF. The DNA of the CDR3 is TGCGCCAGCAGCCAAGAGGTAGGACAGGGGAATTCACCCCTCCACTTT.

V gene TRBV29-1 combines with J gene TRBJ2-6; D remains unclear. Between the trimmed V and J ends, which lost 6 bases and 2 bases, there was a span of 5 bases. Germline CDR1 reads SQVTM; CDR2 reads ANQGSEA. This CDR3 region has 12 residues. The CDR3 DNA is TGCAGCGTATCGGCTGGGGCCAACGTCCTGACTTTC. This codes for CSVSAGANVLTF.

This clone was seen only a few times. The chain has TRBV5-6 and TRBJ2-5; D gene unclear. This CDR3 spans 12 amino acids. The V end lost 0 bases, the J end lost 6 bases, and 6 bases lay between the germline ends. CDR1 is SGHDT and CDR2 is YYEEEE in the germline V gene. In DNA form, the CDR3 reads TGTGCCAGCAGCTTGGCTCGGAAGACCCAGTACTTC. Translated: CASSLARKTQYF.

The V gene is TRBV2, the J gene TRBJ2-2, with 8 nucleotides matching TRBD1. This CDR3 region has 15 residues. Germline-derived CDR1 and CDR2 are SNHLY and FYNNEI. After removal of 4 bases from V and 7 bases from J, the junction contained 8 bases not matched to a gene. The CDR3 sequence: CASSGAGGANGELFF. Written as DNA, the CDR3 is TGTGCCAGCAGTGGGGCAGGGGGCGCGAACGGGGAGCTGTTTTTT.

J is TRBJ2-5 and V is TRBV27; D perhaps matches TRBD2 (6 bases). The germline V gene encodes CDR1 MNHEY and CDR2 SMNVEV (reference sequence). Trimming left V 0 bases short and J 7 bases short, with 12 bases between. The CDR3 loop spans 14 amino acids. CDR3 DNA: TGTGCCAGCAGTTTATCAAGGGACTCAGGGACCCAGTACTTC. Protein sequence: CASSLSRDSGTQYF.

The chain employs TRBV28 and TRBJ1-2, with D unclear. The germline CDR1 and CDR2 sequences are MDHEN and SYDVKM. CDR3 size: 12 residues. V was pared by 6 bases and J by 7 bases, with 12 bases between. For the CDR3, the DNA is TGTGCCAGCAGCCAAACGCACAGTGGCTACACCTTC. Amino acid sequence: CASSQTHSGYTF.

The V call is TRBV18, the J call TRBJ1-4; D unclear. The CDR3 loop spans 15 amino acids. Germline CDR1 is KGHSH and CDR2 is LQKENI. Trimming took off 6 bases at V and 7 bases at J, with 18 bases between the two ends. The CDR3 region has the DNA TGTGCCAGCTCCCCCGGAGTCGAGGGATCTGAAAAACTGTTTTTT. It specifies CASSPGVEGSEKLFF.

This chain joins TRBV15 and TRBJ2-7; the D gene is possibly TRBD1 (6 bases). Trimming took off 1 base at V and 2 bases at J, with 9 bases between the two ends. The CDR3 loop spans 14 amino acids. Per germline, CDR1 LNHNV and CDR2 YYDKDF (reference sequence). In DNA form, the CDR3 reads TGTGCCACCAGCAGAGCCAGGGGAGCCTACGAGCAGTACTTC. Its protein is CATSRARGAYEQYF.

The chain has TRBV28 and TRBJ2-1; the match to TRBD2 covers 9 bases. The germline CDR1 and CDR2 sequences are MDHEN and SYDVKM. CDR3 length equals 17 residues. Trimming took 6 bases from V and 6 from J; bases not matched to a gene: 15. CDR3 DNA sequence: TGTGCCAGCAGCCGACCCCTATTTGCGGGGGGGAGCAATGAGCAGTTCTTC. Its protein is CASSRPLFAGGSNEQFF. The full variable domain, its missing parts supplied by reference TRBV28 and TRBJ2-1, is DVKVTQSSRYLVKRTGEKVFLECVQDMDHENMFWYRQDPGLGLRLIYFSYDVKMKEKGDIPEGYSVSREKKERFSLILESASTNQTSMYLCASSRPLFAGGSNEQFFGPGTRLTVL.

V usage is TRBV5-5 and J usage is TRBJ2-7; TRBD1 matches 10 bases. The V gene end was trimmed by 4 bases and the J gene end by 1 base; junction bases not matched to a gene: 5. The germline V gene has CDR1 SGHKS and CDR2 YYEKEE (reference sequence). This CDR3 comprises 15 residues. As DNA, the CDR3 is TGTGCCAGCAGCAGGACAGGGGGAGTATCCTACGAGCAGTACTTC. Its protein product is CASSRTGGVSYEQYF.

Worth noting for this clone: The junction does not match germline at one end; this may be a read error. The genes are TRBV5-4 and TRBJ2-5; 11 bases are a match to TRBD1. The CDR3 spans 15 residues. The germline V gene has CDR1 SGHNT and CDR2 YYREEE (reference sequence). CDR3 loop: CASSPPLGQGASKDF. The CDR3, as DNA: TGTGCCAGCAGCCCACCCCTAGGACAGGGGGCCTCTAAGGACTTC. Using reference TRBV5-4 and TRBJ2-5 for the parts outside the CDR3, the full variable domain is ETGVTQSPTHLIKTRGQQVTLRCSSQSGHNTVSWYQQALGQGPQFIFQYYREEENGRGNFPPRFSGLQFPNYSSELNVNALELDDSALYLCASSPPLGQGASKDFGPGTRLLVL.

The chain joins TRBV7-3 to TRBJ2-1; 11 nucleotides match TRBD1. The CDR3 consists of 17 residues. Germline lookup yields CDR1 SGHTA and CDR2 FQGTGA. Losses at the gene ends were 5 bases for V and 3 bases for J; bases not matched to a gene: 9. The CDR3 protein is CASSAKAGTGGYNEQFF. CDR3 in DNA: TGTGCCAGCAGCGCAAAAGCGGGGACAGGGGGCTACAATGAGCAGTTCTTC.

The genes are TRBV19 and TRBJ2-7; D not resolved. The CDR3 is 14 amino acids. The ends were cut back, 3 bases at V and 6 bases at J, with 15 bases in the middle. Germline CDR1 LNHDA, CDR2 SQIVND (reference sequence). Here the CDR3 DNA reads TGTGCCAGTAGTATGAGGCCAGACACTGTCGAGCAGTACTTC. This gives the protein CASSMRPDTVEQYF.

The count of this clone is one. The CDR3 reads CASSLKAWGETEKLFF. The CDR3 DNA reads as TGTGCCAGCAGCTTAAAGGCATGGGGGGAAACTGAAAAACTGTTTTTT. The chain employs TRBV7-8 and TRBJ1-4, with a weak D call TRBD1 (5 bases). CDR3 length equals 16 residues. The V end was cut by 2 bases, the J end by 7 bases, with 17 bases between. Germline V gives CDR1 SGHVS, CDR2 FQNEAQ.

This clone appeared a single time. The genes are TRBV11-2 and TRBJ2-5; 12 nucleotides align to TRBD2. The germline V gene has CDR1 SGHAT and CDR2 FQNNGV. CDR3 size: 14 residues. V was pared by 9 bases and J by 3 bases, with 5 bases of the junction left unmatched. Here the CDR3 reads CASSGLAGKETQYF. The CDR3 DNA reads TGTGCCAGTTCTGGACTAGCGGGGAAAGAGACCCAGTACTTC.

The gene calls are TRBV28 and TRBJ1-5; D is perhaps TRBD1 (5 bases). Germline loops: CDR1 MDHEN, CDR2 SYDVKM. There are 14 residues in the CDR3. V lost 4 bases to trimming and J lost 5 bases, with 12 bases between them. The CDR3 sequence is CASSSGGGHQPQHF. The CDR3 nucleotides are TGTGCCAGCAGTTCGGGCGGGGGTCATCAGCCCCAGCATTTT.

The chain joins TRBV10-1 to TRBJ1-4; D is uncertain. The V and J ends lost 0 bases and 2 bases respectively, with 31 bases between them. The CDR3 length is 23 residues. CDR1 is WNHNN, CDR2 SYGVQD, per germline (reference sequence). CDR3 sequence: CASSESYAKYIRQNYATNEKLFF. CDR3 in DNA: TGCGCCAGCAGTGAGTCGTACGCCAAATATATTAGGCAAAATTATGCGACTAATGAAAAACTGTTTTTT.

The rearrangement uses TRBV5-1 and TRBJ2-5, with D uncertain. Trimming took off 0 bases at V and 5 bases at J, with 11 bases between the two ends. CDR1 and CDR2 (germline): SGHRS, YFSETQ. The CDR3 contains 14 residues. The CDR3 region is CASSLGSRMETQYF. The CDR3 DNA is TGCGCCAGCAGCTTGGGGTCGCGGATGGAGACCCAGTACTTC.

The chain uses TRBV18 and TRBJ1-5, with D maybe TRBD1 (5 bases). Germline V gives CDR1 KGHSH, CDR2 LQKENI. The V end lost 3 bases, the J end lost 9 bases, and 15 bases lay between the germline ends. The CDR3 is 14 residues long. In DNA, the CDR3 is TGTGCCAGCTCACCCGGGACCCCACTTGGGCCCCAGCATTTT. Residues: CASSPGTPLGPQHF.

This chain joins TRBV2 and TRBJ2-5; no clear D gene. There are 14 residues in the CDR3. Trimming cost V 3 bases and J 2 bases, with 10 bases left between them. Germline CDR1 SNHLY, CDR2 FYNNEI. CDR3 DNA: TGTGCCAGCAGTGATTACCGGATACAAGAGACCCAGTACTTC. Protein product: CASSDYRIQETQYF.

This clone has just a few counts. V and J are TRBV7-6 and TRBJ1-6; 7 bases are a match to TRBD1. The germline gives CDR1 SGHVS, CDR2 FNYEAQ. The junction had 3 bases not matched to a gene; V was cut back by 1 base and J by 9 bases. CDR3 length equals 14 residues. The CDR3 DNA reads as TGTGCCAGCAGCTTAGGACAGGGCAGTTCACCCCTCCACTTT. Translation: CASSLGQGSSPLHF.

The chain couples TRBV7-9 to TRBJ2-2; D is ambiguous. Germline V lookup: CDR1 SEHNR, CDR2 FQNEAQ (reference sequence). The CDR3 length is 14 residues. Trimming took 5 bases from V and 1 from J, leaving 8 bases between them. CDR3 loop: CASSQTENTGELFF. For the CDR3, the DNA is TGTGCCAGCAGCCAAACGGAGAACACCGGGGAGCTGTTTTTT.

The V and J genes are TRBV15 and TRBJ1-5; D gene ambiguous. The V gene's germline CDR1 is LNHNV and CDR2 YYDKDF (reference sequence). The CDR3 sequence is 13 residues long. V lost 0 bases and J 7 bases, leaving 7 bases between the germline ends. The CDR3 sequence is CATSRDKVQPQHF. The CDR3 nucleotides read TGTGCCACCAGCAGAGATAAAGTCCAGCCCCAGCATTTT. Filled out from reference TRBV15 and TRBJ1-5, the complete variable domain reads DAMVIQNPRYQVTQFGKPVTLSCSQTLNHNVMYWYQQKSSQAPKLLFHYYDKDFNNEADTPDNFQSRRPNTSFCFLDIRSPGLGDTAMYLCATSRDKVQPQHFGDGTRLSIL.

The chain is built from TRBV9 and TRBJ2-1; D perhaps matches TRBD1 (5 bases). In germline, CDR1 is SGDLS, CDR2 YYNGEE. V dropped 0 bases and J dropped 3 bases, with 10 bases sitting between them. This CDR3 region has 15 residues. CDR3 in amino acids: CASSVEGDYYNEQFF. CDR3 sequence (DNA): TGTGCCAGCAGCGTAGAAGGGGATTACTACAATGAGCAGTTCTTC.

In its sample, this clone was seen once. J is TRBJ2-3 and V is TRBV28; a possible D gene is TRBD2 (6 bases). The CDR3 totals 15 residues. V shed 1 base and J shed 2 bases, with 10 bases lying between them. The germline gives CDR1 MDHEN, CDR2 SYDVKM. DNA for the CDR3: TGTGCCAGCAGTTTATTTGGACTAAACACAGATACGCAGTATTTT. Its protein product is CASSLFGLNTDTQYF.

This sequence joins TRBV27 and TRBJ2-3; the D gene is possibly TRBD2 (7 bases). Germline V CDR1 and CDR2: MNHEY, SMNVEV (reference sequence). This CDR3 spans 14 amino acids. V lost 8 bases, J lost 2 bases, and 14 bases lay in between. Written as DNA, the CDR3 is TGTGCCAGCGGGAGGGGGATAGACACAGATACGCAGTATTTT. It is translated as CASGRGIDTDTQYF.

This clone was detected a few times. The rearrangement joins TRBV5-4 to TRBJ1-2; TRBD1 might be the D (5 bases). Trimming cost V 6 bases and J 8 bases, with 20 bases left between them. Germline V gives CDR1 SGHNT, CDR2 YYREEE (reference sequence). The CDR3 sequence is 14 residues long. CDR3 DNA: TGTGCCAGCACCAAGGAGGGACGGACGGGAGGCTACACCTTC. This codes for CASTKEGRTGGYTF.